These 10 T cell receptor beta chains were all obtained from the same sample, sequenced in a study of human T cells and chemical hapten exposure. A single record per CDR3 protein comes from TCRdb applying MiXCR to the RACE reads. The sample lists fewer than 200,000 distinct CDR3 sequences; about 27% were seen once. Time point described: patch test 3, about 24 weeks after DPC sensitization. The treatment was: therapeutic diphenylcyclopropenone sensitization with weekly scalp DPC. The sample was whole blood, taken in connection with sensitization to the hapten diphenylcyclopropenone (DPC). Source of these receptors: a young woman with alopecia areata. Some clones in this sample may be carry-over from other donors' samples.

Ten or more counts support this clonotype. This chain connects TRBV7-8 to TRBJ1-3; D call uncertain. Trimming took 0 bases from V and 3 from J, leaving 6 bases between them. The germline V gene has CDR1 SGHVS and CDR2 FQNEAQ. The CDR3 is 14 amino acids. CDR3 in amino acids: CASSLARIGNTIYF. CDR3 bases: TGTGCCAGCAGCTTAGCAAGGATTGGAAACACCATATATTTT.

This clonotype was found a few times. The chain employs TRBV29-1 and TRBJ2-7, with D uncertain. The V gene's germline CDR1 is SQVTM and CDR2 ANQGSEA. Trimming took 4 bases from V and 6 from J, leaving 22 bases between them. This CDR3 has 15 residues. The CDR3 coding sequence is TGCAGCGTTGCTGATATCCCCTCCGGGCTACGCGAGCAGTACTTC. Its protein is CSVADIPSGLREQYF.

A few counts support this clonotype. The chain uses TRBV12-3 or TRBV12-4 and TRBJ2-1, with D tentatively TRBD2 (5 bases). The CDR3 runs 11 residues. V shed 7 bases and J shed 13 bases, with 14 bases lying between them. CDR3 coding DNA: TGTGCCAGCAAAGAGGACTTGCAACAGTTCTTC. Encoded protein: CASKEDLQQFF.

V usage is TRBV4-2 and J usage is TRBJ2-7; D remains ambiguous. Trimming stripped 2 bases from V and 7 bases from J, with 9 bases between. This CDR3 region has 12 residues. Germline loops: CDR1 LGHNA, CDR2 YNFKEQ. CDR3 DNA sequence: TGTGCCAGCAGCCAAACGTTTAAAGAGCAGTACTTC. Its protein product is CASSQTFKEQYF.

This chain joins TRBV4-1 and TRBJ1-6, with D perhaps TRBD1 (5 bases). The germline V gene encodes CDR1 MGHRA and CDR2 YSYEKL. V dropped 6 bases and J dropped 0 bases, with 9 bases sitting between them. This CDR3 comprises 15 residues. This chain's CDR3 is CASRGGSSYNSPLHF. The CDR3 region has the DNA TGCGCCAGCAGGGGGGGGAGCTCCTATAATTCACCCCTCCACTTT.

This rearrangement joins TRBV29-1 to TRBJ1-5, with D perhaps matching TRBD1 (6 bases). Deletions cut 1 base from V and 13 bases from J, with 17 bases between. CDR1 is SQVTM and CDR2 is ANQGSEA in the germline V gene. The CDR3 has 13 residues. The CDR3: CSVEGGARGQQHF. In nucleotides, the CDR3 is TGCAGCGTTGAAGGGGGGGCACGAGGACAGCAGCATTTT.

This clonotype has just a few counts. The V and J genes are TRBV20-1 and TRBJ2-7, with D unclear. Germline-derived CDR1 and CDR2 are DFQATT and SNEGSKA (reference sequence). The germline V and J ends were trimmed by 0 bases and 7 bases, with 7 bases remaining between them. The CDR3 spans 11 residues. The CDR3 spells CSARDLREQYF. CDR3 DNA: TGCAGTGCTAGAGATCTGCGTGAGCAGTACTTC.

This sequence joins TRBV10-3 and TRBJ2-5, with TRBD1 as a possible D gene (6 bases). Per the germline V gene, CDR1 is ENHRY and CDR2 is SYGVKD. V shed 5 bases and J shed 2 bases, with 12 bases lying between them. The length of the CDR3 is 14 residues. The CDR3 DNA is TGTGCCATCAGTCGGGACACCCTTCAAGAGACCCAGTACTTC. It encodes CAISRDTLQETQYF.

The chain has TRBV20-1 and TRBJ2-1; D unclear. V was pared by 3 bases and J by 1 base, with 13 bases between. Germline CDR1 DFQATT, CDR2 SNEGSKA (reference sequence). This CDR3 is built from 15 residues. The CDR3 bases are TGCAGTGCTAGGGATATCCAAAATTCCTACAATGAGCAGTTCTTC. Translating gives CSARDIQNSYNEQFF.

There are a few counts of this clonotype. The chain links TRBV9 to TRBJ1-2, with 8 bases matching TRBD1. Germline-derived CDR1 and CDR2 are SGDLS and YYNGEE. Trimming cost V 4 bases and J 3 bases; bases outside gene matches: 14. There are 17 residues in the CDR3. CDR3: CASSPPYWGQEDYGYTF. CDR3 DNA: TGTGCCAGCAGCCCGCCTTATTGGGGACAGGAAGACTATGGCTACACCTTC. Drawing the rest from reference TRBV9 and TRBJ1-2, the complete variable domain is DSGVTQTPKHLITATGQRVTLRCSPRSGDLSVYWYQQSLDQGLQFLIQYYNGEERAKGNILERFSAQQFPDLHSELNLSSLELGDSALYFCASSPPYWGQEDYGYTFGSGTRLTVV.